A single sample gave rise to the 2 T cell receptor beta chains below, sequenced in a study of blood T cell repertoires in COVID-19. The repertoire was sequenced with immunoSEQ multiplex PCR; TCRdb's copy has only in-frame clones and lacks some. Of roughly 61,000 clones in the sample, more than 85% were seen once. The source material was peripheral blood. Source of these receptors: a man aged 55 to 69 with acute or convalescent COVID-19.

The V gene is TRBV19, the J gene TRBJ2-3; 8 bases are a match to TRBD1. CDR3 length: 13 residues. Germline assignment: CDR1 LNHDA and CDR2 SQIVND (reference sequence). Trimming at V came to 4 bases and at J to 6 bases, leaving 3 bases not matched to a gene. The CDR3 is CASSTGQGDTQYF. The CDR3 DNA is TGTGCCAGTAGTACCGGACAGGGTGATACGCAGTATTTT.

The chain employs TRBV6-6 and TRBJ1-3; D remains ambiguous. The CDR3 extends over 12 amino acids. V was clipped by 2 bases and J by 8 bases, with 7 bases between them. Germline V gene lookup returns CDR1 MNHNY and CDR2 SVGAGI (reference sequence). This CDR3 reads CASSYREDTIYF. CDR3 sequence (DNA): TGTGCCAGCAGTTACCGGGAGGACACCATATATTTT.